This record looks at one T cell receptor (beta chain) sequence and its context. This clonotype is medium-sized (0.01 to 0.1%). Its target antigen remains unknown. Base qualities are not provided; no much larger clone lies one nucleotide away. For whole blood analysis, 2.5 ml of peripheral blood was collected from healthy adult volunteers into Tempus tubes, and RNA was extracted following the manufacturer's instructions. The study described a robust, sensitive protocol for amplifying, sequencing and analyzing TCRs, using 3' ligation of a UMI-containing oligonucleotide to TCR cDNA. Total RNA, without cell sorting, was DNase treated with RQ1 DNase before reverse transcription, targeting about 1 to 1000 ng input. Libraries were prepared from skin biopsies and whole blood so that pipeline robustness could be tested in samples in which T cells form a minority population. This entry comes from a study of naive and memory T cell subsets (dated by TCRdb to 2017 to 2019). Study-level background: According to the figure summarizing the samples, there were around ten blood donors, 7 tuberculin skin test biopsies and 3 saline control biopsies. Usually PCR2 was run as a SYBR Green qPCR and stopped at a set threshold, although low-input samples could use end-point PCR (around 6 cycles) instead. Study-wide findings and limitations: The RNA-based method was acknowledged as potentially sensitive to TCR transcript changes with T cell activation and differentiation.

V was cut back by 0 bases and J by 2 bases, leaving a gap of 11 bases between them. Looking up the germline V gene yields CDR1 MNHEY and CDR2 SVGEGT. The CDR3 numbers 15 residues from cysteine through phenylalanine. Of the read, only the CDR3 DNA is kept; its 45 bases are in frame from base 1. The library was prepared using 5' RACE. TCR RNA was reverse transcribed with SuperScript IV using alpha and beta constant region primers for the blood and skin samples. The ligated cDNA was amplified in four rounds of PCR with nested alpha and beta constant region primers together with the SP2 primer. T4 RNA ligase 1 was used to ligate an oligonucleotide containing the Illumina SP2 primer and a UMI to the 3' end of the cDNA. The 12-nucleotide UMI was composed of two random hexamers separated by an eight-base spacer, which was included to prevent hairpin formation. From the second PCR onward, TCR alpha and beta chain libraries were processed separately and dual indexed for multiplexing. After pooling, the indexed libraries were analyzed by capillary electrophoresis and sequenced on either an Illumina MiSeq or NextSeq. PhiX DNA at about 4.5-8% was spiked into libraries to increase base diversity and improve cluster recognition. The authors processed their data as follows. UMIs were extracted from read 2 by Demultiplexor and combined with the TCR sequence from read 1, and reads were split according to sample indices. Decombinator identified V and J genes and V-J junctions, assigning each TCR a five-part identifier including V and J deletions. Collapsinator relied on UMIs to correct both sequencing errors and PCR amplification heterogeneity, producing a UMI-based abundance for each TCR. CDR3Translator turned identifiers into nucleotide sequence, translated that sequence into amino acids, and pulled out CDR3 regions based on terminal motifs. Error-corrected alpha and beta TCR counts from blood and skin were compared after normalization to input RNA amount. TCRdb took the public reads, trimmed them with fastp at Q25, ran MiXCR for clone calling and kept in-frame beta chains. Under each unique CDR3 protein, matching rows form one entry showing the most common genes and DNA. TCRdb's processing, not the authors' own work, is the source of the V and J calls. The sample profile shows roughly 26,000 distinct CDR3 sequences; approximately 22% of them were found once. Approximately 1.8% of the sample rests with the top ten.

The TCR was taken from a female donor in good health. This chain joins TRBV6-2 or TRBV6-3 to TRBJ2-7; the D gene is unclear. The CDR3 in this case is CASSYSVRGAYEQYF. Here is the DNA: TGTGCCAGCAGTTACTCGGTACGAGGAGCCTACGAGCAGTACTTC.